In its sample, the clone carrying this T cell receptor (beta chain) was seen many times. What it binds is unknown. The data belong to a study of T cells in Graves' hyperthyroidism and ophthalmopathy. Whole-study results and caveats: Clonotypes that were expanded in thyroid above 0.001 mostly appeared in blood too. Separating ophthalmopathy from stable hyperthyroidism was achieved by a 13 V-J model.

Authors of the study amplified TCR beta CDR3 regions from RNA transcripts. When the TCR CDR3 underwent first-round RT-PCR, the HTBI primer set was used. TCRdb called the multiplex PCR reads again in MiXCR, with one record for every CDR3 protein. The sample contains roughly 300,000 distinct CDR3 sequences, around a sixth of which appear only once. Pregnant or lactating patients were excluded, as were those with uncontrolled infection or other autoimmune disease. The CDR3 contains 15 residues. V was cut by 5 bases and J by 3 bases, with 17 bases left in between. Germline CDR1 reads SGHRS; CDR2 reads YFSETQ.

This chain connects TRBV5-1 to TRBJ1-1; perhaps TRBD1 as D (5 bases). The specimen was blood. This clonotype originated in a woman in her forties or fifties with Graves' hyperthyroidism. CDR3 in DNA: TGCGCCAGCAGGGGACGGCGTGTAGAGGACACTGAAGCTTTCTTT. Protein: CASRGRRVEDTEAFF.